A selection of T cell receptor beta chains follows, all from one sample in a study of CD8+CD57+ T cells in acquired aplastic anemia. TCRdb independently ran MiXCR on the reads; one entry per CDR3 protein. The data show about 150,000 distinct CDR3 sequences, with about 50% seen just once and approximately 12% held by the top ten. The sequenced sample was sorted CD4+, CD8+, or CD8+CD57+ T cells (not recorded which) from PBMCs. Every receptor here comes from a human donor with aplastic anemia. The CDR3 runs from the conserved cysteine through the conserved F or W. The D gene is left open where the match is weak. Clone sizes are given selectively: once, few, many, or a class where the clone is expanded.

d_gene: .; abundance: many; len: 15; v_gene: TRBV7-9; j_gene: TRBJ2-7; CDR3nt: TGTGCCAGCAGCTTAGATCCTTCTAGCTCCTACGAGCAGTACTTC; CDR3aa: CASSLDPSSSYEQYF
d_gene: TRBD1; abundance: many; len: 14; v_gene: TRBV6-1; j_gene: TRBJ2-2; CDR3nt: TGTGCCAGCAGAGTCCCAGGGGGCTCCGGGGAGCTGTTTTTT; CDR3aa: CASRVPGGSGELFF
d_gene: .; abundance: .; len: 15; v_gene: TRBV24-1; j_gene: TRBJ2-3; CDR3nt: TGTGCCACCAGTGATGGGGGACGCCCAGGGGATACGCAGTATTTT; CDR3aa: CATSDGGRPGDTQYF
d_gene: .; abundance: .; len: 18; v_gene: TRBV9; j_gene: TRBJ2-6; CDR3nt: TGTGCTAGCAGCGTAGGGGCAGGCTATGCAGTCGGGGCCAACGTCCTGACTTTC; CDR3aa: CASSVGAGYAVGANVLTF
d_gene: .; abundance: .; len: 12; v_gene: TRBV7-8; j_gene: TRBJ1-1; CDR3nt: TGTGCCAGCAGCCAACCCGGGACTGAAGCTTTCTTT; CDR3aa: CASSQPGTEAFF
d_gene: TRBD2; abundance: .; len: 18; v_gene: TRBV7-8; j_gene: TRBJ2-5; CDR3nt: TGTGCCAGCAGCCCCCGGAGGGGGATAGCGGGGGGGCTAGAGACCCAGTACTTC; CDR3aa: CASSPRRGIAGGLETQYF
d_gene: .; abundance: .; len: 13; v_gene: TRBV20-1; j_gene: TRBJ2-7; CDR3nt: TGCAGTGCTACCGGCCGGGAAGCCTACGAGCAGTACTTC; CDR3aa: CSATGREAYEQYF
d_gene: .; abundance: many; len: 19; v_gene: TRBV6-4; j_gene: TRBJ2-2; CDR3nt: TGTGCCAGCAGTGACCGTTTTGAATTTGACAGCCCGAACACCGGGGAGCTGTTTTTT; CDR3aa: CASSDRFEFDSPNTGELFF
d_gene: .; abundance: .; len: 14; v_gene: TRBV2; j_gene: TRBJ1-1; CDR3nt: TGTGCCAGACAACAGGGACTAATGAACACTGAAGCTTTCTTT; CDR3aa: CARQQGLMNTEAFF
d_gene: .; abundance: .; len: 15; v_gene: TRBV7-2; j_gene: TRBJ2-2; CDR3nt: TGTGCCAGCAGCCAAGGCGCCTGGGGCACCGGGGAGCTGTTTTTT; CDR3aa: CASSQGAWGTGELFF
d_gene: .; abundance: once; len: 13; v_gene: TRBV7-3; j_gene: TRBJ2-5; CDR3nt: TGTGCCAGCAGCTTCGGAGACTGGGAGACCCAGTACTTC; CDR3aa: CASSFGDWETQYF
d_gene: .; abundance: many; len: 14; v_gene: TRBV6-1; j_gene: TRBJ2-7; CDR3nt: TGTGCCAGCAGTGCCCTAGGTGCCTCCTACGAGCAGTACTTC; CDR3aa: CASSALGASYEQYF
d_gene: TRBD1; abundance: .; len: 15; v_gene: TRBV15; j_gene: TRBJ1-4; CDR3nt: TGTGCCACCAGCAGACAACAGGGGGCGGATGAAAAACTGTTTTTT; CDR3aa: CATSRQQGADEKLFF